Following are 21 T cell receptor beta chains from one sample sequenced in a study of CD8 T cells in Susac syndrome. Random hexamers primed reverse transcription of 0.5 to 1 ug RNA. A single record per CDR3 protein comes from TCRdb applying MiXCR to the immunoSEQ multiplex PCR reads. The table includes some 260,000 distinct CDR3 sequences, 80% to 90% detected once. What was sequenced was CD8+ T cells from PBMCs. These TCRs come from a human donor with multiple sclerosis.

V and J are TRBV5-1 and TRBJ1-1; 7 nucleotides line up with TRBD1. The V and J ends lost 7 bases and 0 bases, in that order; junction bases with no gene match: 6. This CDR3 spans 14 amino acids. Germline-derived CDR1 and CDR2 are SGHRS and YFSETQ. CDR3 DNA sequence: TGCGCCAGCGGCCGGACAGGAATGAACACTGAAGCTTTCTTT. Its protein is CASGRTGMNTEAFF. The variable domain in full, with the rest retrieved from reference TRBV5-1 and TRBJ1-1, is KAGVTQTPRYLIKTRGQQVTLSCSPISGHRSVSWYQQTPGQGLQFLFEYFSETQRNKGNFPGRFSGRQFSNSRSEMNVSTLELGDSALYLCASGRTGMNTEAFFGQGTRLTVV.

The chain couples TRBV11-2 to TRBJ2-3, with D perhaps matching TRBD2 (6 bases). There are 16 residues in the CDR3. Trimming stripped 2 bases from V and 1 base from J, with 13 bases between. Per germline, CDR1 SGHAT and CDR2 FQNNGV. As DNA, the CDR3 is TGTGCCAGCAGCTTATCGGCGCGGGATCGCACAGATACGCAGTATTTT. The encoded protein is CASSLSARDRTDTQYF.

The chain is built from TRBV3-1 and TRBJ2-7; D is uncertain. Germline CDR1 LGHDT, CDR2 YNNKEL (reference sequence). The CDR3 covers 14 residues. Trimming removed 4 bases from V and 2 bases from J, with 12 bases in between. The CDR3 sequence is CASSPTNVPYEQYF. The CDR3, as DNA: TGTGCCAGCAGCCCCACTAATGTCCCCTACGAGCAGTACTTC.

This chain links TRBV7-8 with TRBJ1-3, with a tentative D call TRBD1 (5 bases). Germline V gene lookup returns CDR1 SGHVS and CDR2 FQNEAQ. CDR3 length: 14 amino acids. The V end lost 1 base, the J end lost 3 bases, and 7 bases lay between the germline ends. CDR3: CASSLVGGGNTIYF. The CDR3 region has the DNA TGTGCCAGCAGCTTAGTCGGGGGTGGAAACACCATATATTTT.

The chain links TRBV4-1 to TRBJ2-3; D is possibly TRBD2 (5 bases). Germline V lookup: CDR1 MGHRA, CDR2 YSYEKL. The V end was cut by 4 bases, the J end by 1 base, with 15 bases between. CDR3 size: 16 residues. This CDR3 reads CASSLRGGFGTDTQYF. CDR3 nucleotide sequence: TGCGCCAGCAGCCTCCGAGGCGGGTTCGGCACAGATACGCAGTATTTT.

This chain links TRBV28 with TRBJ2-1; 8 bases are a match to TRBD1. The CDR3 is 12 amino acids. The V gene end was trimmed by 2 bases and the J gene end by 13 bases; junction bases not matched to a gene: 4. Germline V CDR1 and CDR2: MDHEN, SYDVKM. The CDR3 loop reads CASSLAGTGQFF. As DNA, the CDR3 is TGTGCCAGCAGTTTAGCCGGGACAGGACAGTTCTTC.

This rearrangement joins TRBV27 to TRBJ2-1, with 7 nucleotides matching TRBD1. The germline V gene encodes CDR1 MNHEY and CDR2 SMNVEV (reference sequence). The CDR3 has 14 residues. Losses at the gene ends were 5 bases for V and 3 bases for J; bases not matched to a gene: 4. The CDR3 is CASSPGQIYNEQFF. The CDR3 DNA follows: TGTGCCAGCAGTCCGGGACAGATCTACAATGAGCAGTTCTTC.

The chain uses TRBV14 and TRBJ2-1; the D gene could be TRBD1 or TRBD2 (5 bases each). CDR1 is SGHDN, CDR2 FVKESK, per germline. CDR3 length equals 12 residues. Deletions cut 7 bases from V and 10 bases from J, with 14 bases between. For the CDR3, the DNA is TGTGCCAGCAACCCCGGGACGGTGGAGCAGTTCTTC. Its protein product is CASNPGTVEQFF.

This clonotype came up once. The gene calls are TRBV4-2 and TRBJ1-2, with unresolved D. Trimming took off 0 bases at V and 1 base at J, with 15 bases between the two ends. This CDR3 is 17 amino acids long. Germline values: CDR1 LGHNA, CDR2 YNFKEQ. CDR3 sequence reads: CASSQEGGWVLNYGYTF. CDR3 coding DNA: TGTGCCAGCAGCCAAGAGGGTGGCTGGGTTCTTAACTATGGCTACACCTTC.

This clonotype was observed a single time. The chain joins TRBV28 to TRBJ1-1; D remains ambiguous. The germline V gene has CDR1 MDHEN and CDR2 SYDVKM. The CDR3 runs to 13 residues. The germline V and J ends were trimmed by 3 bases and 9 bases, with 14 bases remaining between them. The CDR3 DNA follows: TGTGCCAGCAGTTTTGTAAACAGTCGCCAAGCTTTCTTT. It specifies CASSFVNSRQAFF. Combining the CDR3 with reference TRBV28 and TRBJ1-1 gives the whole variable domain DVKVTQSSRYLVKRTGEKVFLECVQDMDHENMFWYRQDPGLGLRLIYFSYDVKMKEKGDIPEGYSVSREKKERFSLILESASTNQTSMYLCASSFVNSRQAFFGQGTRLTVV.

The CDR3 region has the DNA TGCGCCAGCAGCCAAGATCGGAACAGTTGGGTGAAGGGCAATCAGCCCCAGCATTTT. Translated: CASSQDRNSWVKGNQPQHF. This sequence joins TRBV4-1 and TRBJ1-5, with D hard to call. Germline CDR1 and CDR2: MGHRA and YSYEKL. V was shortened by 0 bases and J by 2 bases, with 20 bases between the two germline ends. This CDR3 has 19 residues.

The V and J genes are TRBV6-5 and TRBJ2-3, with 10 nucleotides matching TRBD2. CDR3 length equals 16 residues. Trimming took 2 bases from V and 4 from J; bases not matched to a gene: 6. Germline CDR1 is MNHEY and CDR2 is SVGAGI. The CDR3 protein is CASSYRSSGSADTQYF. Written as DNA, the CDR3 is TGTGCCAGCAGTTACAGGTCTAGCGGGAGCGCAGATACGCAGTATTTT.

The J gene is TRBJ2-1, the V gene TRBV28; D may correspond to TRBD1 or TRBD2 (5 bases each). V lost 6 bases, J lost 9 bases, and 15 bases lay in between. Germline V gene sequence: CDR1 MDHEN, CDR2 SYDVKM. The CDR3 has 13 residues. The CDR3 DNA reads TGTGCCAGCAGCGGGACCGACCTCGGTGAGCAGTTCTTC. As protein: CASSGTDLGEQFF.

This chain links TRBV9 with TRBJ2-1; weak D call: TRBD2 (6 bases). The CDR3 runs 13 residues. CDR1 is SGDLS, CDR2 YYNGEE, per germline. The V end was cut by 3 bases, the J end by 8 bases, with 12 bases between. The CDR3 DNA reads as TGTGCCAGCAGCGCTCTCCAGCGGGATGAGCAGTTCTTC. This gives the protein CASSALQRDEQFF.

V is TRBV14 and J is TRBJ1-2, with D possibly being TRBD1 (5 bases). The CDR3 has 14 amino acids. V was pared by 4 bases and J by 2 bases, with 11 bases between. The germline V gene encodes CDR1 SGHDN and CDR2 FVKESK. CDR3 nucleotides: TGTGCCAGCAGCCCGCGGGGCAGGAACTATGGCTACACCTTC. Protein product: CASSPRGRNYGYTF.

The table lists this clonotype with a count of one. This rearrangement joins TRBV7-9 to TRBJ2-1; 8 positions agree with TRBD2. The CDR3 length is 15 residues. The V and J ends lost 1 base and 3 bases, in that order; junction bases with no gene match: 2. Germline V lookup: CDR1 SEHNR, CDR2 FQNEAQ (reference sequence). The CDR3 sequence is CASSLGTSNYNEQFF. The DNA of the CDR3 is TGTGCCAGCAGCTTAGGGACTAGCAACTACAATGAGCAGTTCTTC. Drawing the rest from reference TRBV7-9 and TRBJ2-1, the complete variable domain is DTGVSQNPRHKITKRGQNVTFRCDPISEHNRLYWYRQTLGQGPEFLTYFQNEAQLEKSRLLSDRFSAERPKGSFSTLEIQRTEQGDSAMYLCASSLGTSNYNEQFFGPGTRLTVL.

The chain has TRBV11-2 and TRBJ1-1; perhaps TRBD1 as D (6 bases). Germline CDR1 is SGHAT and CDR2 is FQNNGV. V was clipped by 4 bases and J by 3 bases, with 18 bases between them. There are 16 residues in the CDR3. CDR3 sequence: CASSSGTTLGDTEAFF. The CDR3 region has the DNA TGTGCCAGCAGCTCAGGGACAACCTTAGGGGACACTGAAGCTTTCTTT.

The rearrangement links TRBV6-5 to TRBJ1-5; D perhaps matches TRBD1 (5 bases). CDR3 length: 14 residues. Germline V gene sequence: CDR1 MNHEY, CDR2 SVGAGI. V was trimmed by 5 bases and J by 5 bases, leaving 13 bases between them. The CDR3 sequence is CASSGLRGDQPQHF. In nucleotides, the CDR3 is TGTGCCAGCAGTGGCCTCCGAGGGGATCAGCCCCAGCATTTT.

The chain recombines TRBV6-5 with TRBJ2-7; D is perhaps TRBD2 (5 bases). Germline assignment: CDR1 MNHEY and CDR2 SVGAGI. V lost 7 bases and J lost 2, with 15 bases in between. The CDR3 is 14 residues long. CDR3 residues: CASTGSEFPYEQYF. CDR3 bases: TGTGCCAGCACCGGTAGCGAATTCCCCTACGAGCAGTACTTC.

CDR3 loop: CATRGTGPLVGYNEQFF. CDR3 nucleotide sequence: TGTGCCACCAGAGGGACAGGGCCCCTGGTGGGCTACAATGAGCAGTTCTTC. The chain carries TRBV24-1 and TRBJ2-1; 9 bases are a match to TRBD1. J was trimmed by 3 bases and V by 7 bases; bases with no gene match: 12. CDR1 KGHDR and CDR2 SFDVKD come from the germline V gene. CDR3 length: 17 residues.

V usage is TRBV29-1 and J usage is TRBJ2-7; D is undetermined. The ends were cut back, 7 bases at V and 0 bases at J, with 16 bases in the middle. The CDR3 runs 14 residues. In germline, CDR1 is SQVTM, CDR2 ANQGSEA. The CDR3 loop is CSAINKLISYEQYF. CDR3 DNA: TGCAGCGCGATAAACAAGTTAATCTCCTACGAGCAGTACTTC.